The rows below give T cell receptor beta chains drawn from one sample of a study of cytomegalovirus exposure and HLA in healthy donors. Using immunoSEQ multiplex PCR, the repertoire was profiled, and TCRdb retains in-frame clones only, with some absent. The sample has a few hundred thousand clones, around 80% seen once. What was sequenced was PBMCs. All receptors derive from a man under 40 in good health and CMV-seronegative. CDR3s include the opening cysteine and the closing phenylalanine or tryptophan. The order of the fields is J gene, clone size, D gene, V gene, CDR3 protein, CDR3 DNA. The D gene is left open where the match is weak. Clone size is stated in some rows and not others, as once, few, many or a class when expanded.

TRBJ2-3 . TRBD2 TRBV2 CASSEGGGADTQYF TGTGCCAGCAGTGAAGGCGGGGGGGCAGATACGCAGTATTTT
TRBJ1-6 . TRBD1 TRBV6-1 CASSERGADRVWDNSPLHF TGTGCCAGCAGTGAACGAGGGGCAGACAGGGTCTGGGATAATTCACCCCTCCACTTT
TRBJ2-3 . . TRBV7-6 CASSRGDTQYF TGTGCCAGCAGCCGAGGAGATACGCAGTATTTT
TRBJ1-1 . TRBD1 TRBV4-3 CASGQYTGGDEAFF TGCGCCAGCGGCCAATATACAGGGGGAGATGAAGCTTTCTTT
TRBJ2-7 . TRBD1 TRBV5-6 CASSLGIRDRDYEQYF TGTGCCAGCAGCTTGGGGATTCGGGACAGGGACTACGAGCAGTACTTC
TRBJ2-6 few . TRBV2 CAAKVMEPGASVLTF TGTGCCGCAAAGGTGATGGAACCTGGGGCCAGCGTCCTGACTTTC
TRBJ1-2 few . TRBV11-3 CASSRVMGYTF TGTGCCAGCTCCAGGGTCATGGGCTACACCTTC
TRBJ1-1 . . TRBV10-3 CAISKTGTEAFF TGTGCCATCAGCAAAACGGGCACTGAAGCTTTCTTT
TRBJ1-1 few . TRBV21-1 CASSRTTSLATEAFF TGTGCCAGCAGCAGGACGACATCCCTAGCCACTGAAGCTTTCTTT
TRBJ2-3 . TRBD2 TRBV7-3 CASSSSGGTDTQYF TGTGCCAGCAGCTCTAGCGGGGGCACAGATACGCAGTATTTT
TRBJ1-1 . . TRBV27 CASSSGLRAVEAFF TGTGCCAGCAGTTCGGGACTTAGGGCGGTTGAAGCTTTCTTT
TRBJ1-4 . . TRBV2 CASSVWSGDPFNEKLFF TGTGCCAGCAGTGTATGGTCGGGTGACCCCTTTAATGAAAAACTGTTTTTT
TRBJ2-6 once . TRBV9 CASSVWPVLFSGANVLTF TGTGCCAGCAGCGTATGGCCAGTCCTCTTCTCTGGGGCCAACGTCCTGACTTTC
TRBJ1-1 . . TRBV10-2 CASSESRRGHRLVLTEAFF TGCGCCAGCAGTGAGTCAAGGCGTGGCCACAGGCTGGTACTTACTGAAGCTTTCTTT
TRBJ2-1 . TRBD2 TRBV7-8 CASRPGLAGGEEQFF TGTGCCAGCAGGCCCGGACTAGCGGGGGGGGAGGAGCAGTTCTTC
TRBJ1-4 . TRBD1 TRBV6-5 CASRRGGMGEKLFF TGTGCCAGCAGACGAGGGGGCATGGGTGAAAAACTGTTTTTT
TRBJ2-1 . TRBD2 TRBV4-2 CASSGASGGVNEQFF TGTGCCAGCAGCGGGGCTAGCGGGGGTGTGAATGAGCAGTTCTTC
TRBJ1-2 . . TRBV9 CADGTPQARNGYTF TGTGCCGACGGGACACCTCAGGCCCGAAATGGCTACACTTTC
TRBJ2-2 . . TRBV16 CASSQGGVDTGELFF TGTGCCAGCAGCCAAGGCGGGGTCGACACCGGGGAGCTGTTTTTT
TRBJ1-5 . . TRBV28 CASSYITGAMTLEAQHF TGTGCCAGCAGTTACATAACAGGAGCCATGACCTTAGAAGCCCAGCATTTT
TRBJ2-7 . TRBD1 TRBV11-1 CASSPGTGPYEQYF TGTGCCAGCAGCCCGGGGACAGGGCCCTACGAGCAGTACTTC
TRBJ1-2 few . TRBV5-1 CASSLEQGNYGYTF TGCGCCAGCAGCTTGGAGCAGGGGAACTATGGCTACACCTTC
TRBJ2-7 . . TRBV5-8 CASTTRVTYEQYF TGTGCCAGCACCACTAGGGTTACCTACGAGCAGTACTTC
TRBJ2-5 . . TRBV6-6 CASTYPTQGAQETQYF TGTGCCAGCACCTACCCCACCCAAGGGGCCCAAGAGACCCAGTACTTC
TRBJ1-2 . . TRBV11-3 CASSFGQGGGYTF TGTGCCAGCAGCTTCGGGCAGGGCGGCGGCTACACCTTC